This T cell receptor beta chain emerged from a study of blood T cell repertoires in COVID-19. Study-wide background: T cells, B-cell-depleted T cells, or PBMCs supplied cDNA or gDNA.

Per the original methods: Estimation of nucleated cell counts relied on the amplification of reference gene primers. Data came from immunoSEQ multiplex PCR; TCRdb stores just in-frame clones and leaves some out. Clone size and V and J calls were adopted from that table, with D and trimming inferred from the DNA. Among roughly 63,000 clones listed, 80% to 90% were seen once. Material: peripheral blood. The TCR comes from a middle-aged man with acute or convalescent COVID-19.

This chain's CDR3 is CASSLPSGSVGDTQYF. The CDR3 nucleotides read TGCGCCAGCAGCTTGCCTAGCGGGAGTGTTGGTGATACGCAGTATTTT. The chain carries TRBV5-1 and TRBJ2-3; 10 bases line up with TRBD2. J was trimmed by 6 bases and V by 1 base; bases with no gene match: 8. This CDR3 spans 16 amino acids. Looked up from germline, CDR1 is SGHRS and CDR2 is YFSETQ.